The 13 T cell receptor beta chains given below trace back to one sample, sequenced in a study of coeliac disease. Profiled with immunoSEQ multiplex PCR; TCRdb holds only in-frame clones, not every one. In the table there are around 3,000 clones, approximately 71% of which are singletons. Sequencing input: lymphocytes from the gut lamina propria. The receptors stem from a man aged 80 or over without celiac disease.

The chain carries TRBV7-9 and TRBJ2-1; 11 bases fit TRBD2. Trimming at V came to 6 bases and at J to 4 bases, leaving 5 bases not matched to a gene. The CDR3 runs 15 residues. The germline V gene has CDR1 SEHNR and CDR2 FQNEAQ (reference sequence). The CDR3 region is CASSRGLADYNEQFF. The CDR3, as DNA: TGTGCCAGCAGTCGGGGACTAGCGGATTACAATGAGCAGTTCTTC.

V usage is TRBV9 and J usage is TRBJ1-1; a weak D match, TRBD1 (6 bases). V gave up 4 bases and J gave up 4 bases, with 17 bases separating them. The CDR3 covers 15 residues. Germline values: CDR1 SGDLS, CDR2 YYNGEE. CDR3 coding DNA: TGTGCCAGCAGCCCCACATATTCAGGGGTCACTGAAGCTTTCTTT. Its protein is CASSPTYSGVTEAFF.

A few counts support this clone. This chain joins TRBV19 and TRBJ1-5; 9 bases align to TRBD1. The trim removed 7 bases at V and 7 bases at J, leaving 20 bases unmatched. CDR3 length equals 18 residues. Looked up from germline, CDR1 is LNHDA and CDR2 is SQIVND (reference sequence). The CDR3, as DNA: TGTGCCAGTACCGAATCCGGGACAGGGTGGTCGGGCGTCCAGCCCCAGCATTTT. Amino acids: CASTESGTGWSGVQPQHF.

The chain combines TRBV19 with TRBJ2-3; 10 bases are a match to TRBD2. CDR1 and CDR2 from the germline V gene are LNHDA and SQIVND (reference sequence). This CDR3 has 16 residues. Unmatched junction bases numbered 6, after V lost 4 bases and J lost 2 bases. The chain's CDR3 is CASSTPGLATTDTQYF. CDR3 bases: TGTGCCAGTAGTACACCGGGACTAGCGACCACAGATACGCAGTATTTT.

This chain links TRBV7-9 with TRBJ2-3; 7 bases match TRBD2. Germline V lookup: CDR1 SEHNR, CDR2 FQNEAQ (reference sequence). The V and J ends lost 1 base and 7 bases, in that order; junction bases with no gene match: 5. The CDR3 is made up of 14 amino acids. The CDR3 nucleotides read TGTGCCAGCAGCTTAGGCGGGAGAGGTAATACGCAGTATTTT. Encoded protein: CASSLGGRGNTQYF. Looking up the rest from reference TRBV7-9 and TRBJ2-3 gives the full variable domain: DTGVSQNPRHKITKRGQNVTFRCDPISEHNRLYWYRQTLGQGPEFLTYFQNEAQLEKSRLLSDRFSAERPKGSFSTLEIQRTEQGDSAMYLCASSLGGRGNTQYFGPGTRLTVL.

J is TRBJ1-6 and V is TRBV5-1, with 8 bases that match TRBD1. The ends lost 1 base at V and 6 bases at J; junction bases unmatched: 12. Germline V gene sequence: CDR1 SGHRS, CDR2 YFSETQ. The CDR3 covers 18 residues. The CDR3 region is CASSLHRGSTATNSPLHF. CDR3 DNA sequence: TGCGCCAGCAGCTTGCACAGGGGGTCGACTGCAACTAATTCACCCCTCCACTTT.

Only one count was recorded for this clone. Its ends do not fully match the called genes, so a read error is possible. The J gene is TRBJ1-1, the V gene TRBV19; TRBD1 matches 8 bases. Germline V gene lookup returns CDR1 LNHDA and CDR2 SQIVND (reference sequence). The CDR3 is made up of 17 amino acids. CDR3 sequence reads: CASSIDPGQGAFWAGVF. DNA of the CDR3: TGTGCCAGTAGTATAGATCCCGGACAGGGCGCCTTCTGGGCTGGGGTCTTT. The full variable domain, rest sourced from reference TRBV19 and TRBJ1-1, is DGGITQSPKYLFRKEGQNVTLSCEQNLNHDAMYWYRQDPGQGLRLIYYSQIVNDFQKGDIAEGYSVSREKKESFPLTVTSAQKNPTAFYLCASSIDPGQGAFWAGVFGQGTRLTVV.

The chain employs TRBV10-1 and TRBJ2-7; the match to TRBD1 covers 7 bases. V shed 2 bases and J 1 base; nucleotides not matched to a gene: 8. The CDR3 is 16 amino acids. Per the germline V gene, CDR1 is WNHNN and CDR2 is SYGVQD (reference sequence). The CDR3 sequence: CASSEKRGQASYEQYF. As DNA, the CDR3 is TGCGCCAGCAGTGAGAAAAGAGGACAGGCATCCTACGAGCAGTACTTC.

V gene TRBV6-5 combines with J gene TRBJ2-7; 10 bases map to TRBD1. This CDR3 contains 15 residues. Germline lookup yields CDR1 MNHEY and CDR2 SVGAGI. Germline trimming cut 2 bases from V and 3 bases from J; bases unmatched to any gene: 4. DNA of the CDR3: TGTGCCAGCAGTTACGATGGGACAGGGGTCTACGAGCAGTACGTC. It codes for CASSYDGTGVYEQYV.

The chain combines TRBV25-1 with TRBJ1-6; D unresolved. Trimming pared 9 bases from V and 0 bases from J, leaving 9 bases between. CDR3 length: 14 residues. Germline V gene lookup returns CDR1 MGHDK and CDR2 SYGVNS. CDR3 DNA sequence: TGTGCCAGTTGGCGGGGCTCCTATAATTCACCCCTCCACTTT. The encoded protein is CASWRGSYNSPLHF. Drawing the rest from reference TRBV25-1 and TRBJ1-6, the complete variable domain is EADIYQTPRYLVIGTGKKITLECSQTMGHDKMYWYQQDPGMELHLIHYSYGVNSTEKGDLSSESTVSRIRTEHFPLTLESARPSHTSQYLCASWRGSYNSPLHFGNGTRLTVT.

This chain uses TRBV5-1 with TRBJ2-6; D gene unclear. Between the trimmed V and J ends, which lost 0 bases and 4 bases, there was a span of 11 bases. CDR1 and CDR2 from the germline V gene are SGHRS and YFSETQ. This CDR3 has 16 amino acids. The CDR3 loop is CASSLGGGPGANVLTF. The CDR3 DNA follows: TGCGCCAGCAGCTTGGGCGGTGGCCCCGGGGCCAACGTCCTGACTTTC.

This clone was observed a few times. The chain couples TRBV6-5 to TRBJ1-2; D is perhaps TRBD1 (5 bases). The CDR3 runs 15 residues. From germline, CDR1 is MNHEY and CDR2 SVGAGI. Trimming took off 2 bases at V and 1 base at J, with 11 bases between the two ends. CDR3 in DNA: TGTGCCAGCAGTTACGATGGACACCATAACTATGGCTACACCTTC. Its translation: CASSYDGHHNYGYTF.

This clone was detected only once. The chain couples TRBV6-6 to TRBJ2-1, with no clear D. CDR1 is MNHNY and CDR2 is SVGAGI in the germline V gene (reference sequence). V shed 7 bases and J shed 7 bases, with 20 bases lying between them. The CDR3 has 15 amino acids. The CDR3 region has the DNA TGTGCCAGCACCCCCTCGGCGGCCCCGAAGAATGAGCAGTTCTTC. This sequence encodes CASTPSAAPKNEQFF.